These T cell receptor beta chains were read from a single sample in a study of response to subunit inactivated influenza vaccine. TCRdb used MiXCR to reprocess the RT-PCR reads, holding one entry per CDR3 protein. The table has 430,000 or so distinct CDR3 sequences, roughly 9.8% seen once. The input for sequencing was PBMCs from blood, taken roughly 47 days after vaccination. Every receptor here comes from a man between 50 and 59 years old who received an inactivated influenza vaccine. Each CDR3 is given with its conserved first and last residue. Fields, in order: D gene, clone size, J gene, V gene, CDR3 DNA, CDR3 protein. The D gene is left open where the match is weak. Clone size is not always given. Where it is, it says once, few, many or a class for expanded clones.

>NA|few|TRBJ2-4|TRBV15
TGTGCCACCAGTGCCAGGGGGGCGCCCAAAAACATTCAGTACTTC
CATSARGAPKNIQYF
>NA|NA|TRBJ1-3|TRBV5-1
TGCGCCAGCAGCTTGGGTGTCAGCCCCTCTGGAAACACCATATATTTT
CASSLGVSPSGNTIYF
>NA|NA|TRBJ2-5|TRBV12-3/TRBV12-4
TGTGCCAGCAGTTTGGGTCTATCCGGGGAGACCCAGTACTTC
CASSLGLSGETQYF
>NA|NA|TRBJ1-1|TRBV27
TGTGCCAGCAGTTTTGCCGGGGCGGCGACTGAAGCTTTCTTT
CASSFAGAATEAFF
>NA|NA|TRBJ1-2|TRBV4-3
TGCGCCAGCAGCCAAGATGGAGGCAACTCCTATGGCTACACCTTC
CASSQDGGNSYGYTF
>TRBD1|NA|TRBJ2-2|TRBV10-3
TGTGCCAGTGAGTCCTCCAGGGGGACCGGGGAGCTGTTTTTT
CASESSRGTGELFF
>TRBD1|NA|TRBJ2-1|TRBV10-2
TGCGCCAGCAGTGGACAGGGGTGGAATGAGCAGTTCTTC
CASSGQGWNEQFF
>TRBD2|many|TRBJ2-7|TRBV7-2
TGTGCCAGCAGCCTAGGAGGCGGGAGGACCTACGAGCAGTACTTC
CASSLGGGRTYEQYF
>TRBD1|NA|TRBJ1-2|TRBV5-4
TGTGCCAGCAGCTTTGACCCCCGGGACAGGGGCCGCCGGAACTATGGCTACACCTTC
CASSFDPRDRGRRNYGYTF
>NA|many|TRBJ2-1|TRBV12-3/TRBV12-4
TGTGCCAGCAGACCGGGACGGAAGAGCAATGAGCAGTTCTTC
CASRPGRKSNEQFF
>NA|few|TRBJ1-1|TRBV7-9
TGTGCCAGCACCGAAGGGGTGGGGACTGAAGCTTTCTTT
CASTEGVGTEAFF
>TRBD2|many|TRBJ2-3|TRBV5-1
TGCGCCAGCAGCTGGAGCGGGATAGGCACAGATACGCAGTATTTT
CASSWSGIGTDTQYF
>TRBD2|few|TRBJ2-7|TRBV6-5
TGTGCCAGCAGTTTGCGCGGGAGTTTGAACGAGCAGTACTTC
CASSLRGSLNEQYF
>NA|few|TRBJ2-3|TRBV9
TGTGCCAGTGAGGGTAGCACAGATACGCAGTATTTT
CASEGSTDTQYF
>NA|NA|TRBJ2-7|TRBV12-3/TRBV12-4
TGTGCCAGCAGTCCACAACAGGGTATGGACGAGCAGTACTTC
CASSPQQGMDEQYF
>TRBD2|NA|TRBJ2-1|TRBV12-3/TRBV12-4
TGTGCCAGCAGTTCGACGACTAGCGGGGGGCCCCATCAGTTCTTC
CASSSTTSGGPHQFF
>NA|many|TRBJ2-1|TRBV12-3/TRBV12-4
TGTGCCAGCAGTCCCAGTGCAGCGAGGACCGAGCAGTTCTTC
CASSPSAARTEQFF
>NA|few|TRBJ1-2|TRBV7-2
TGTGCCAGCAGCTTAAGGCAGGCCGGCTATGGCTACACCTTC
CASSLRQAGYGYTF
>NA|NA|TRBJ2-2|TRBV11-1
TGTGCCAGCAGCTTAGAGTCTAGCCTCCCCCTGGCCGGGGAGCTGTTTTTT
CASSLESSLPLAGELFF
>TRBD1|many|TRBJ2-7|TRBV20-1
TGCAGTGCCTCGGGACAGTTTTCCTACGAGCAGTACTTC
CSASGQFSYEQYF
>NA|many|TRBJ1-5|TRBV7-8
TGTGCCAGCAGCTTACGCGAAGGGACGCGCAATCAGCCCCAGCATTTT
CASSLREGTRNQPQHF
>TRBD2|few|TRBJ2-7|TRBV3-1
TGTGCCAGCAGCCAAGGTTCAGCGGGAATCTCCTACGAGCAGTACTTC
CASSQGSAGISYEQYF
>NA|few|TRBJ2-2|TRBV29-1
TGCAGCGCCCCGGATGGGGGGGAGCTGTTTTTT
CSAPDGGELFF
>NA|NA|TRBJ1-2|TRBV12-3/TRBV12-4
TGTGCCAGCAGCACCGGACGGGGCTATGGCTACACCTTC
CASSTGRGYGYTF
>TRBD1|few|TRBJ2-7|TRBV6-2/TRBV6-3
TGTGCCAGCAGTTACTCTCGGACAGGCTACGAGCAGTACTTC
CASSYSRTGYEQYF
>TRBD2|few|TRBJ2-5|TRBV3-1
TGTGCCAGCAGCCAAGGGACTAGCGGGGCTCTGGAGACCCAGTACTTC
CASSQGTSGALETQYF
>NA|many|TRBJ2-5|TRBV6-1
TGTGCCAGCAGCCTCGGGACACTGGGCGAAGAGACCCAGTACTTC
CASSLGTLGEETQYF
>NA|NA|TRBJ1-2|TRBV10-3
TGTGCCATCAGTGAGTCCGGGACACTAAGCTATGGCTACACCTTC
CAISESGTLSYGYTF
>NA|few|TRBJ2-7|TRBV6-2/TRBV6-3
TGTGCCACCGGGGCCCGGGCCTACGAGCAGTACTTC
CATGARAYEQYF
>NA|few|TRBJ2-4|TRBV6-5
TGTGCCAGCAGTAACGGACGGAAAAACATTCAGTACTTC
CASSNGRKNIQYF
>TRBD1|NA|TRBJ2-7|TRBV7-2
TGTGCCAGCAGCTTAGCGACAGGGGGATCCTACGAGCAGTACTTC
CASSLATGGSYEQYF
>TRBD2|few|TRBJ2-1|TRBV12-5
TGTGCTAGTGGCCTTGGACTAGCGGGAGGAAATGAGCAGTTCTTC
CASGLGLAGGNEQFF
>TRBD2|few|TRBJ2-1|TRBV12-3/TRBV12-4
TGTGCCACCACGACTAGCGGGGGCGGTATTGGCTACAATGAGCAGTTCTTC
CATTTSGGGIGYNEQFF
>NA|NA|TRBJ1-1|TRBV29-1
TGCAGCGTTGGACAGAGTTATGAAGCTTTCTTT
CSVGQSYEAFF
>NA|few|TRBJ2-3|TRBV7-9
TGTGCCAGCAGCATCCCACGGGGCGGGGGCACAGATACGCAGTATTTT
CASSIPRGGGTDTQYF
>TRBD2|NA|TRBJ2-1|TRBV5-1
TGCGCCAGCAGCTTGGAGTTTAGCGGGGTCTACAATGAGCAGTTCTTC
CASSLEFSGVYNEQFF
>NA|few|TRBJ2-1|TRBV5-1
TGCGCCAGCAGCTATCTGGTGGGAGCCAAGGATGAGCAGTTCTTC
CASSYLVGAKDEQFF
>NA|few|TRBJ2-3|TRBV7-8
TGTGCCAGCAGCTTACAGACTACCTGGAGTGGAGATACGCAGTATTTT
CASSLQTTWSGDTQYF
>NA|many|TRBJ2-5|TRBV20-1
TGCAGTGCCAAAACAAGGCCAGGCGTAGAGACCCAGTACTTC
CSAKTRPGVETQYF
>NA|NA|TRBJ1-4|TRBV19
TGTGCCAGTGCCGGACCAACAGGTTTAAATGAAAAACTGTTTTTT
CASAGPTGLNEKLFF
>TRBD2|many|TRBJ2-1|TRBV9
TGTGCCAGCAGCGTAGGGGCAGCGGGAGTATTTGAGCAGTTCTTC
CASSVGAAGVFEQFF
>NA|NA|TRBJ2-3|TRBV5-1
TGCGCCAGCAGCTTGGCGCCGGGGGGCCCGAGCACAGATACGCAGTATTTT
CASSLAPGGPSTDTQYF
>NA|NA|TRBJ2-7|TRBV12-3/TRBV12-4
TGTGCCAGCAGTTTATGGGGAATAAGGGACGAGCAGTACTTC
CASSLWGIRDEQYF
>NA|NA|TRBJ2-2|TRBV7-3
TGTGCCAGCAGCCCTGTGGACACCGGGGAGCTGTTTTTT
CASSPVDTGELFF
>NA|few|TRBJ2-1|TRBV12-3/TRBV12-4
TGTGCCAGCAGTTTAGCCCAGGCAGGGTCTGGTTTTAAGCAGTTCTTC
CASSLAQAGSGFKQFF
>TRBD2|many|TRBJ2-1|TRBV12-3/TRBV12-4
TGTGCCAGCAGTTTGGGGACGGCCGGACTAGCGCTTGAGCAGTTCTTC
CASSLGTAGLALEQFF
>NA|NA|TRBJ1-1|TRBV5-1
TGCGCCAGCAGCTTGGGCCTCTACACTGGGGCGAACACTGAAGCTTTCTTT
CASSLGLYTGANTEAFF
>TRBD1|NA|TRBJ2-2|TRBV4-3
TGCGCCAGCAGGCACACAGGGGGCGCAACCGGGGAGCTGTTTTTT
CASRHTGGATGELFF
>NA|few|TRBJ2-1|TRBV6-2/TRBV6-3
TGTGCCAGCAGGGAACAGGGTATATCCTACAATGAGCAGTTCTTC
CASREQGISYNEQFF
>NA|many|TRBJ2-1|TRBV7-8
TGTGCCAGCGGGAAGCACAATCCTTACAATGAGCAGTTCTTC
CASGKHNPYNEQFF
>NA|NA|TRBJ1-4|TRBV20-1
TGCAGTGCTCGACAGGAGGTTAATGAAAAACTGTTTTTT
CSARQEVNEKLFF
>NA|NA|TRBJ2-5|TRBV4-3
TGCGCCAGCAGCCAAGATCCGGGTCAGACCCAGTACTTC
CASSQDPGQTQYF
>NA|NA|TRBJ2-2|TRBV7-8
TGTGCCAGCAGTCATGCAAGGGGGGTAATGACCGGGGAGCTGTTTTTT
CASSHARGVMTGELFF
>NA|few|TRBJ2-1|TRBV5-1
TGCGCCAGCAGCAAGAGGTGGGAAGTAAATGAGCAGTTCTTC
CASSKRWEVNEQFF
>NA|few|TRBJ2-2|TRBV20-1
TGCAGTGCTTTTCGCCTTACGAACACCGGGGAGCTGTTTTTT
CSAFRLTNTGELFF
>NA|NA|TRBJ1-2|TRBV25-1
TGTGCCAGCAGCAATGAAGGGGCCGCTGCTAACTATGGCTACACCTTC
CASSNEGAAANYGYTF
>NA|NA|TRBJ2-3|TRBV4-3
TGCGCCAGCAGCCAAGAAAGGGTCGGCGGCACAGATACGCAGTATTTT
CASSQERVGGTDTQYF
>NA|NA|TRBJ1-5|TRBV12-3/TRBV12-4
TGTGCCAGCAGTTTTCGACCGAGGAATCAGCCCCAGCATTTT
CASSFRPRNQPQHF